The entry that follows covers one T cell receptor (beta chain) sequence. This entry is derived from a study of blood T cell repertoires in COVID-19. Per germline, CDR1 SQVTM and CDR2 ANQGSEA. CDR3 size: 13 residues. V was clipped by 6 bases and J by 10 bases; unmatched bases: 8. In the original analysis: Using reference gene primer amplification, nucleated cell counts were estimated. Profiling relied on immunoSEQ multiplex PCR, and the TCRdb table lists in-frame clones only, not all of them. The DNA gave D and trimming, while V, J and clone size come from that table. The table includes hundreds of thousands of clones, 81% detected once.

The rearrangement joins TRBV29-1 to TRBJ1-6; 8 bases are shared with TRBD1. Sequencing used peripheral blood. This receptor was identified in a woman aged 80 or older with COVID-19, enrolled during active disease. The CDR3 here is CSVAGTGESPLHF. The CDR3 bases are TGCAGCGTCGCCGGGACAGGTGAATCACCCCTCCACTTT.